These 32 T cell receptor beta chains were sequenced from one sample in a study of early T cells in non-severe SARS-CoV-2 infection. Each CDR3 protein gets one entry after TCRdb re-called the 5' RACE reads with MiXCR. The sample lists around 50,000 distinct CDR3 sequences, 6% to 8% occurring once. Material for sequencing was whole blood. The receptors here all came from an adult who was a healthcare worker with PCR-confirmed SARS-CoV-2 infection or an uninfected control (not recorded which).

J is TRBJ1-2 and V is TRBV28; D perhaps matches TRBD1 (5 bases). The CDR3 covers 15 residues. Germline V gives CDR1 MDHEN, CDR2 SYDVKM. The V gene lost 3 bases and the J gene lost 4 bases, with 15 bases spanning the gap. The CDR3 loop reads CASSLIGAGSYGYTF. The CDR3 nucleotides read TGTGCCAGCAGTTTGATAGGGGCAGGGAGCTATGGCTACACCTTC.

This clonotype was counted at least ten times. The V call is TRBV6-6, the J call TRBJ1-5, with D possibly matching TRBD1 (6 bases). Trimming pared 6 bases from V and 5 bases from J, leaving 8 bases between. Germline lookup yields CDR1 MNHNY and CDR2 SVGAGI (reference sequence). This CDR3 has 12 amino acids. CDR3 region: CASRQGDQPQHF. The CDR3 nucleotides are TGTGCCAGCAGACAGGGCGATCAGCCCCAGCATTTT.

This clonotype was counted a few times. The chain has TRBV7-9 and TRBJ2-7; 8 positions agree with TRBD1. Germline V lookup: CDR1 SEHNR, CDR2 FQNEAQ (reference sequence). Trimming at V came to 1 base and at J to 6 bases, leaving 11 bases not matched to a gene. The CDR3 contains 16 residues. CDR3 region: CASSLVGTGTFPEQYF. DNA of the CDR3: TGTGCCAGCAGCTTAGTTGGGACAGGTACTTTCCCCGAGCAGTACTTC.

There are a few counts of this clonotype. The chain recombines TRBV18 with TRBJ2-7; D remains unclear. The ends were cut back, 3 bases at V and 0 bases at J, with 9 bases in the middle. The CDR3 runs 14 residues. Germline CDR1 reads KGHSH; CDR2 reads LQKENI. The CDR3 nucleotides are TGTGCCAGCTCACCCCTTACTACCTCCTACGAGCAGTACTTC. It yields the protein CASSPLTTSYEQYF. The whole variable domain, remainder taken from reference TRBV18 and TRBJ2-7, is NAGVMQNPRHLVRRRGQEARLRCSPMKGHSHVYWYRQLPEEGLKFMVYLQKENIIDESGMPKERFSAEFPKEGPSILRIQQVVRGDSAAYFCASSPLTTSYEQYFGPGTRLTVT.

This clonotype was seen ten or more times. V and J are TRBV6-1 and TRBJ1-5; 8 nucleotides align to TRBD1. Looked up from germline, CDR1 is MNHNS and CDR2 is SASEGT. The CDR3 is made up of 14 amino acids. V shed 7 bases and J 3 bases; nucleotides not matched to a gene: 5. This chain's CDR3 is CASIEDRVNQPQHF. CDR3 DNA: TGTGCCAGCATTGAGGACAGGGTCAATCAGCCCCAGCATTTT.

This clonotype has only a few counts. The gene calls are TRBV27 and TRBJ2-7; 9 bases fit TRBD2. Looked up from germline, CDR1 is MNHEY and CDR2 is SMNVEV (reference sequence). V lost 6 bases to trimming and J lost 3 bases; unmatched junction nucleotides: 9. The CDR3 is 15 residues long. The DNA of the CDR3 is TGTGCCAGCAGGCCGGCTAGCGGGGATAACTACGAGCAGTACTTC. This gives the protein CASRPASGDNYEQYF.

A few counts support this clonotype. This chain connects TRBV27 to TRBJ2-3, with D uncertain. The CDR3 sequence is 14 residues long. Germline V gives CDR1 MNHEY, CDR2 SMNVEV (reference sequence). V lost 4 bases and J 4 bases, leaving 12 bases between the germline ends. The CDR3 DNA reads as TGTGCCAGCAGTTACCACAAAATCGCAGATACGCAGTATTTT. It encodes CASSYHKIADTQYF.

The chain joins TRBV2 to TRBJ1-2, with no clear D. CDR3 length: 14 amino acids. CDR1 is SNHLY and CDR2 is FYNNEI in the germline V gene. V dropped 8 bases and J dropped 0 bases, with 13 bases sitting between them. The CDR3 reads CASAPEGTNYGYTF. CDR3 coding DNA: TGTGCCAGCGCGCCGGAGGGAACTAACTATGGCTACACCTTC.

There are many counts of this clonotype. The rearrangement joins TRBV9 to TRBJ2-3, with 11 nucleotides matching TRBD2. Trimming at V came to 3 bases and at J to 5 bases, leaving 5 bases not matched to a gene. CDR3 length: 15 residues. Germline V gene lookup returns CDR1 SGDLS and CDR2 YYNGEE. DNA for the CDR3: TGTGCCAGCAGCGCTAGCGGGGGGCCTCTAGATACGCAGTATTTT. Translated: CASSASGGPLDTQYF.

In its sample, this clonotype was seen many times. This sequence joins TRBV4-1 and TRBJ1-1; no definite D call. CDR1 and CDR2 from the germline V gene are MGHRA and YSYEKL. The length of the CDR3 is 15 residues. The V gene lost 0 bases and the J gene lost 1 base, with 9 bases spanning the gap. CDR3 residues: CASSQEAGRNTEAFF. CDR3 in DNA: TGCGCCAGCAGCCAAGAAGCAGGCCGGAACACTGAAGCTTTCTTT.

The chain combines TRBV7-2 with TRBJ1-5, with D tentatively TRBD1 (5 bases). From germline, CDR1 is SGHTA and CDR2 FQGNSA. V dropped 6 bases and J dropped 8 bases, with 17 bases sitting between them. The CDR3 runs to 14 residues. The CDR3 region has the DNA TGTGCCAGCAGACAAGACGGGACTAGCAAGCCCCAGCATTTT. The encoded protein is CASRQDGTSKPQHF.

This clonotype was counted many times. The V gene is TRBV2, the J gene TRBJ2-3; 8 bases line up with TRBD1. J lost 1 base, V lost 2 bases, and 2 bases had no gene match. Germline CDR1 is SNHLY and CDR2 is FYNNEI. This CDR3 is 15 amino acids long. This chain's CDR3 is CASSEQGAGTDTQYF. The CDR3 DNA sequence: TGTGCCAGCAGTGAACAGGGGGCCGGCACAGATACGCAGTATTTT.

V usage is TRBV20-1 and J usage is TRBJ2-3; TRBD2 matches 9 bases. Germline CDR1 is DFQATT and CDR2 is SNEGSKA (reference sequence). This CDR3 has 18 amino acids. V shed 5 bases and J 0 bases; nucleotides not matched to a gene: 15. In DNA, the CDR3 is TGCAGTGCTGAGAGGAATAGCGGGGGCCCAACTAGCACAGATACGCAGTATTTT. As protein: CSAERNSGGPTSTDTQYF.

Of note for this clonotype: At one end, the junction sequence differs from germline, possibly due to a read error. The chain recombines TRBV27 with TRBJ1-2; tentatively, D is TRBD1 (6 bases). Germline CDR1 MNHEY, CDR2 SMNVEV (reference sequence). The CDR3 totals 13 residues. The CDR3 is CVSSPRGSYGYTF. The CDR3 DNA follows: TGTGTCAGCAGTCCCAGGGGCTCTTATGGCTACACCTTC.

This chain joins TRBV28 and TRBJ1-5, with D possibly matching TRBD1 (6 bases). The V and J ends lost 3 bases and 2 bases respectively, with 17 bases between them. CDR3 length: 17 amino acids. Germline CDR1 is MDHEN and CDR2 is SYDVKM. The CDR3 DNA reads TGTGCCAGCAGTTTGAGCCGAGGGGGAGGGGGCAATCAGCCCCAGCATTTT. This encodes CASSLSRGGGGNQPQHF.

This clonotype was recorded a few times. The chain has TRBV4-3 and TRBJ1-5; D might be TRBD1 (5 bases). The germline CDR1 and CDR2 sequences are LGHNA and YSLEER. CDR3 length equals 15 residues. The V and J ends lost 1 base and 2 bases respectively, with 9 bases between them. The CDR3 loop is CASSQVAGGNQPQHF. Here the CDR3 DNA reads TGCGCCAGCAGCCAAGTTGCGGGGGGCAATCAGCCCCAGCATTTT.

In this sample, this clonotype turned up many times. The rearrangement links TRBV3-1 to TRBJ1-1; D gene ambiguous. Trimming pared 1 base from V and 11 bases from J, leaving 17 bases between. The CDR3 totals 14 residues. CDR1 and CDR2 from the germline V gene are LGHDT and YNNKEL (reference sequence). CDR3 region: CASSQVSLAPMAFF. DNA for the CDR3: TGTGCCAGCAGCCAAGTAAGCCTCGCCCCGATGGCTTTCTTT.

This clonotype was found a few times. The chain uses TRBV15 and TRBJ2-1, with 8 bases matching TRBD1. V lost 4 bases and J lost 6; bases outside the gene matches: 5. The CDR3 is 14 amino acids. Germline-derived CDR1 and CDR2 are LNHNV and YYDKDF (reference sequence). CDR3 DNA: TGTGCCACCAGCACCGGACAGGGTCTCAATGAGCAGTTCTTC. It codes for CATSTGQGLNEQFF.

Many counts were recorded for this clonotype. The CDR3 sequence is CASKVGWGNQPQHF. The CDR3, as DNA: TGTGCCAGCAAGGTGGGGTGGGGCAATCAGCCCCAGCATTTT. J is TRBJ1-5 and V is TRBV2; D is uncertain. Germline-derived CDR1 and CDR2 are SNHLY and FYNNEI. Trimming pared 7 bases from V and 2 bases from J, leaving 12 bases between. The CDR3 has 14 residues.

This clonotype was seen more than once but under ten times. The chain carries TRBV9 and TRBJ2-7; 7 nucleotides align to TRBD1. This CDR3 is 14 amino acids long. J lost 4 bases, V lost 4 bases, and 8 bases had no gene match. Germline CDR1 and CDR2: SGDLS and YYNGEE. CDR3 protein: CASSPLAGGYEQYF. CDR3 DNA sequence: TGTGCCAGCAGCCCCCTCGCAGGGGGATACGAGCAGTACTTC.

This clonotype was picked up many times. This rearrangement joins TRBV7-2 to TRBJ2-2; D remains ambiguous. Looked up from germline, CDR1 is SGHTA and CDR2 is FQGNSA. This CDR3 comprises 14 residues. The V end lost 1 base, the J end lost 6 bases, and 9 bases lay between the germline ends. CDR3 loop: CASSLDSGPGELFF. As DNA, the CDR3 is TGTGCCAGCAGCTTAGATAGTGGTCCCGGGGAGCTGTTTTTT.

This clonotype was observed many times. The chain combines TRBV7-2 with TRBJ1-1; the D is unclear. The CDR3 has 14 amino acids. V shed 2 bases and J shed 6 bases, with 13 bases lying between them. Germline V gene sequence: CDR1 SGHTA, CDR2 FQGNSA. The CDR3 loop is CASSLNVVLAEAFF. CDR3 nucleotides: TGTGCCAGCAGCTTAAACGTAGTTCTCGCTGAAGCTTTCTTT.

This clonotype was observed a few times. The V call is TRBV11-2, the J call TRBJ2-5, with TRBD2 matching 7 bases. There are 17 residues in the CDR3. Germline lookup yields CDR1 SGHAT and CDR2 FQNNGV. Trimming removed 3 bases from V and 2 bases from J; junction bases left unmatched: 12. Written as DNA, the CDR3 is TGTGCCAGCAGCTTTTCCGCGGGGAGGGGATATCAAGAGACCCAGTACTTC. It translates to CASSFSAGRGYQETQYF.

In its sample, this clonotype was seen many times. The chain recombines TRBV6-2 or TRBV6-3 with TRBJ1-1, with TRBD1 as a possible D gene (6 bases). V lost 6 bases, J lost 3 bases, and 8 bases lay in between. Germline V gives CDR1 MNHEY, CDR2 SVGEGT. The CDR3 length is 12 residues. CDR3 DNA sequence: TGTGCCAGCAGACACAGGGACACTGAAGCTTTCTTT. Protein product: CASRHRDTEAFF.

The chain uses TRBV6-6 and TRBJ1-5; D is unresolved. The CDR3 has 16 amino acids. Trimming left V 2 bases short and J 0 bases short, with 11 bases between. CDR1 is MNHNY and CDR2 is SVGAGI in the germline V gene (reference sequence). The CDR3 nucleotides read TGTGCCAGCAGTTACACCCAGATGAATAGCAATCAGCCCCAGCATTTT. Encoded protein: CASSYTQMNSNQPQHF.

The CDR3 sequence is CSAKGQGDTGELFF. CDR3 in DNA: TGCAGTGCAAAAGGACAGGGCGACACCGGGGAGCTGTTTTTT. The V gene is TRBV20-1, the J gene TRBJ2-2, with 8 bases fitting TRBD1. This CDR3 comprises 14 residues. CDR1 and CDR2 (germline): DFQATT, SNEGSKA (reference sequence). Losses at the gene ends were 6 bases for V and 3 bases for J; bases not matched to a gene: 6.

A note on this clonotype: It may be a read error: a sequence one base away is much more abundant. This chain uses TRBV13 with TRBJ2-5; 7 nucleotides align to TRBD2. The CDR3 runs to 13 residues. Germline CDR1 is PRHDT and CDR2 is FYEKMQ (reference sequence). The CDR3 region is CASLFGGEDTQYF. Here the CDR3 DNA reads TGTGCCAGCCTATTTGGGGGGGAAGACACCCAGTACTTC. The whole variable domain, remainder taken from reference TRBV13 and TRBJ2-5, is AAGVIQSPRHLIKEKRETATLKCYPIPRHDTVYWYQQGPGQDPQFLISFYEKMQSDKGSIPDRFSAQQFSDYHSELNMSSLELGDSALYFCASLFGGEDTQYFGPGTRLLVL.

This clonotype was detected a few times. V is TRBV18 and J is TRBJ1-3; the match to TRBD1 covers 8 bases. The CDR3 length is 15 residues. The J segment lost 2 bases and the V segment lost 6 bases, leaving 6 bases of the junction unmatched. Looked up from germline, CDR1 is KGHSH and CDR2 is LQKENI. DNA for the CDR3: TGTGCCAGCTCGCGTCCCAGGGGGCCTGGAAACACCATATATTTT. This encodes CASSRPRGPGNTIYF.

This clonotype was seen more than once but under ten times. J is TRBJ2-1 and V is TRBV11-3; 7 bases line up with TRBD1. The CDR3 totals 13 residues. V gave up 1 base and J gave up 8 bases; unmatched junction bases: 2. From germline, CDR1 is SGHNT and CDR2 YENEEA. Here the CDR3 reads CASSLGGGYEQFF. The CDR3 DNA reads TGTGCCAGCAGCTTAGGAGGGGGCTATGAGCAGTTCTTC.

This clonotype turned up a few times. The rearrangement links TRBV7-9 to TRBJ1-1, with D unclear. The CDR3 is made up of 13 amino acids. Germline lookup yields CDR1 SEHNR and CDR2 FQNEAQ (reference sequence). With 0 bases removed from V and 7 bases from J, the gap between germline ends came to 9 bases. In nucleotides, the CDR3 is TGTGCCAGCAGCTTAGCCCAATGGGGTGAAGCTTTCTTT. Translated, it gives CASSLAQWGEAFF.

There are a few counts of this clonotype. The chain recombines TRBV28 with TRBJ2-7; D unresolved. V dropped 8 bases and J dropped 4 bases, with 12 bases sitting between them. Germline values: CDR1 MDHEN, CDR2 SYDVKM. The CDR3 length is 12 residues. The CDR3 loop is CASLMISYEQYF. The CDR3 DNA reads TGTGCCAGCCTCATGATTTCTTACGAGCAGTACTTC.

In this sample, this clonotype turned up many times. This chain joins TRBV9 and TRBJ2-7; 9 nucleotides agree with TRBD2. The CDR3 consists of 15 residues. J gave up 3 bases and V 3 bases, and 7 bases lay outside the gene matches. Per germline, CDR1 SGDLS and CDR2 YYNGEE. CDR3 in DNA: TGTGCCAGCAGCGCAGGAGCGGGGGGAATCTACGAGCAGTACTTC. This translates into CASSAGAGGIYEQYF.